These 22 T cell receptor beta chains were sequenced from one sample in a study of control samples from healthy donors and cancer patients. TCRdb's copy holds only in-frame clones and misses some; the assay was immunoSEQ multiplex PCR. The table records 100,000 to 150,000 clones, over 85% of them present only once. Sequenced input: PBMCs. The receptor set was obtained from a man aged 45-60 years with head and neck cancer.

This chain uses TRBV28 with TRBJ1-1; the D gene is possibly TRBD1 (5 bases). Germline lookup yields CDR1 MDHEN and CDR2 SYDVKM. Between the trimmed V and J ends, which lost 1 base and 1 base, there was a span of 7 bases. The CDR3 is 14 residues long. CDR3 bases: TGTGCCAGCAGTTTATTGAGGGGGAACACTGAAGCTTTCTTT. Translated: CASSLLRGNTEAFF.

The chain uses TRBV11-2 and TRBJ1-1; D may be TRBD1 (6 bases). Germline V CDR1 and CDR2: SGHAT, FQNNGV. Trimming stripped 0 bases from V and 5 bases from J, with 19 bases between. This CDR3 region has 17 residues. The CDR3 nucleotides read TGTGCCAGCAGCTTAGAGGGGGGGGCACCCCGGAGGACTGAAGCTTTCTTT. Amino acids: CASSLEGGAPRRTEAFF.

This clone has only a few counts. The V gene is TRBV12-3 or TRBV12-4, the J gene TRBJ1-6; D is ambiguous. The germline V and J ends were trimmed by 3 bases and 10 bases, with 7 bases remaining between them. There are 12 residues in the CDR3. The CDR3 bases are TGTGCCAGCAGTTTTGATAGATCACCCCTCCACTTT. It specifies CASSFDRSPLHF.

The chain is built from TRBV29-1 and TRBJ1-1; D is unresolved. Trimming stripped 4 bases from V and 6 bases from J, with 15 bases between. The V gene's germline CDR1 is SQVTM and CDR2 ANQGSEA. This CDR3 comprises 13 residues. CDR3 residues: CSVGSPRSSEAFF. The CDR3 bases are TGCAGCGTTGGGAGCCCTCGAAGTTCTGAAGCTTTCTTT.

The rearrangement uses TRBV30 and TRBJ1-1; D ambiguous. CDR3 length: 11 amino acids. Per germline, CDR1 GTSNPN and CDR2 SVGIG (reference sequence). Trimming took off 2 bases at V and 10 bases at J, with 11 bases between the two ends. The DNA for the CDR3 is TGTGCCTGGAGTTTCAGTATAGGAGCTTTCTTT. It encodes CAWSFSIGAFF.

V and J are TRBV6-6 and TRBJ1-6; D call uncertain. V lost 2 bases and J lost 8, with 10 bases in between. CDR3 length: 14 amino acids. Germline CDR1 MNHNY, CDR2 SVGAGI (reference sequence). The CDR3 sequence is CASSYGRKDSPLHF. The CDR3 region has the DNA TGTGCCAGCAGTTACGGTAGGAAAGATTCACCCCTCCACTTT.

This clone was counted a single time. The chain is built from TRBV11-3 and TRBJ2-1; 8 bases align to TRBD2. The germline V gene encodes CDR1 SGHNT and CDR2 YENEEA. Trimming at V came to 3 bases and at J to 0 bases, leaving 13 bases not matched to a gene. The CDR3 has 19 amino acids. CDR3 loop: CASSFSRGGPPGSYNEQFF. DNA for the CDR3: TGTGCCAGCAGCTTTTCTCGGGGGGGGCCACCAGGCTCCTACAATGAGCAGTTCTTC.

The CDR3 coding sequence is TGTGCCAGCAGTTTGGGGGGTGAAAAACTGTTTTTT. The encoded protein is CASSLGGEKLFF. V and J are TRBV25-1 and TRBJ1-4, with a tentative D call TRBD1 (5 bases). CDR1 and CDR2 (germline): MGHDK, SYGVNS. Trimming removed 5 bases from V and 7 bases from J, with 8 bases in between. The CDR3 contains 12 residues.

The chain couples TRBV18 to TRBJ1-3; D might be TRBD1 (6 bases). V lost 2 bases, J lost 1 base, and 15 bases lay in between. Germline V CDR1 and CDR2: KGHSH, LQKENI. The CDR3 length is 17 residues. The CDR3 coding sequence is TGTGCCAGCTCACCAGTCGTCGGGGGCTTTTCTGGAAACACCATATATTTT. It encodes CASSPVVGGFSGNTIYF.

J is TRBJ1-1 and V is TRBV9, with D uncertain. Germline CDR1 SGDLS, CDR2 YYNGEE. With 0 bases removed from V and 5 bases from J, the gap between germline ends came to 11 bases. CDR3 size: 14 residues. CDR3: CASSVDLFQTEAFF. The DNA for the CDR3 is TGTGCCAGCAGCGTAGACCTCTTCCAGACTGAAGCTTTCTTT. Variable domain in full (rest from reference TRBV9 and TRBJ1-1): DSGVTQTPKHLITATGQRVTLRCSPRSGDLSVYWYQQSLDQGLQFLIQYYNGEERAKGNILERFSAQQFPDLHSELNLSSLELGDSALYFCASSVDLFQTEAFFGQGTRLTVV.

The chain employs TRBV21-1 and TRBJ2-2; the D segment call TRBD1 is taken from the table without a DNA check. TRBV21-1 is designated a pseudogene. The CDR3 is 16 residues long. CDR3 nucleotides: TGTGCCAGCAGCAAAGAAAGGGGACAGACCACCGGGGAGCTGTTTTTT. Translating gives CASSKERGQTTGELFF.

This clone was seen just once. V is TRBV29-1 and J is TRBJ1-1; weak D call: TRBD1 (5 bases). Trimming stripped 1 base from V and 0 bases from J, with 6 bases between. Germline V CDR1 and CDR2: SQVTM, ANQGSEA. CDR3 size: 13 residues. The CDR3 protein is CSVEGQLNTEAFF. CDR3 DNA sequence: TGCAGCGTTGAAGGACAGCTGAACACTGAAGCTTTCTTT.

The chain employs TRBV28 and TRBJ1-1; D gene unclear. The CDR3 is 19 residues long. The V gene lost 1 base and the J gene lost 1 base, with 22 bases spanning the gap. Germline values: CDR1 MDHEN, CDR2 SYDVKM. The CDR3 reads CASSLFPVRRQARNTEAFF. CDR3 in DNA: TGTGCCAGCAGTTTATTCCCGGTACGTCGGCAAGCCAGGAACACTGAAGCTTTCTTT. Filled out from reference TRBV28 and TRBJ1-1, the complete variable domain reads DVKVTQSSRYLVKRTGEKVFLECVQDMDHENMFWYRQDPGLGLRLIYFSYDVKMKEKGDIPEGYSVSREKKERFSLILESASTNQTSMYLCASSLFPVRRQARNTEAFFGQGTRLTVV.

This chain joins TRBV19 and TRBJ2-1, with no clear D. The V gene lost 5 bases and the J gene lost 7 bases, with 12 bases spanning the gap. Germline CDR1 is LNHDA and CDR2 is SQIVND (reference sequence). This CDR3 region has 13 residues. CDR3 sequence: CASSPWAGNEQFF. For the CDR3, the DNA is TGTGCCAGTAGTCCATGGGCCGGAAATGAGCAGTTCTTC.

The chain employs TRBV18 and TRBJ2-2; a weak D match, TRBD2 (6 bases). The V end was cut by 8 bases, the J end by 3 bases, with 13 bases between. CDR3 length: 14 residues. Germline CDR1 reads KGHSH; CDR2 reads LQKENI. Here the CDR3 DNA reads TGTGCCAGCAACGAGGAGGGGTACACCGGGGAGCTGTTTTTT. This encodes CASNEEGYTGELFF.

This rearrangement joins TRBV28 to TRBJ2-5, with 7 bases aligning to TRBD1. CDR3 size: 15 residues. V was pared by 3 bases and J by 1 base, with 5 bases of the junction left unmatched. CDR1 MDHEN and CDR2 SYDVKM come from the germline V gene. DNA for the CDR3: TGTGCCAGCAGTTTGGGACAGACAGGCCAAGAGACCCAGTACTTC. Translated: CASSLGQTGQETQYF.

This clone was observed a single time. The chain links TRBV18 to TRBJ2-1, with 12 bases fitting TRBD2. Germline V gene data show CDR1 as KGHSH and CDR2 as LQKENI. CDR3 length: 15 amino acids. The ends lost 3 bases at V and 9 bases at J; junction bases unmatched: 6. The CDR3 region has the DNA TGTGCCAGCTCACCCTCTAGCGGGGGGGCTGGTGAGCAGTTCTTC. It translates to CASSPSSGGAGEQFF.

Notes on this clone: The junction departs from germline at one end; a sequencing error may be responsible. Other DNA sequences of this sample code for an identical CDR3. The chain couples TRBV30 to TRBJ1-6; no firm D call. Germline CDR1 and CDR2: GTSNPN and SVGIG (reference sequence). CDR3 length: 12 amino acids. The CDR3 sequence: CATSSYNSPLHF. In nucleotides, the CDR3 is TGCGCCACGAGCTCCTATAATTCACCCCTCCACTTT.

This clone was observed a few times. V usage is TRBV18 and J usage is TRBJ1-5; 9 bases are shared with TRBD1. This CDR3 comprises 15 residues. V dropped 5 bases and J dropped 3; count of bases not matched to a gene: 5. CDR1 and CDR2 from the germline V gene are KGHSH and LQKENI. CDR3 sequence (DNA): TGTGCCAGCTCATCTAACAGGGGGCCCAATCAGCCCCAGCATTTT. It is translated as CASSSNRGPNQPQHF.

The V gene is TRBV6-6, the J gene TRBJ2-7; 13 nucleotides align to TRBD2. This CDR3 is built from 15 residues. The V segment lost 7 bases and the J segment 2 bases; nucleotides outside the gene matches: 5. Germline assignment: CDR1 MNHNY and CDR2 SVGAGI (reference sequence). In nucleotides, the CDR3 is TGTGCCAGCAACACACTAGCGGGAGGGCCCTACGAGCAGTACTTC. Translated: CASNTLAGGPYEQYF.

The chain has TRBV29-1 and TRBJ2-7; 9 nucleotides line up with TRBD2. Trimming cost V 7 bases and J 0 bases; bases outside gene matches: 4. Germline V lookup: CDR1 SQVTM, CDR2 ANQGSEA. This CDR3 contains 13 residues. CDR3 bases: TGCAGCGCCGCGGGGGGGAGCTCCTACGAGCAGTACTTC. Protein product: CSAAGGSSYEQYF.

V and J are TRBV7-9 and TRBJ1-2; D not resolved. Germline lookup yields CDR1 SEHNR and CDR2 FQNEAQ (reference sequence). The CDR3 is 13 amino acids. Between the trimmed V and J ends, which lost 5 bases and 4 bases, there was a span of 11 bases. The CDR3 here is CASSPGRSYGYTF. DNA for the CDR3: TGTGCCAGCAGCCCCGGACGCAGCTATGGCTACACCTTC.